The present TCR beta chain was sequenced within a study of blood T cell repertoires in COVID-19. Study context: The United States, Italy and Spain provided the acute and convalescent COVID-19 samples. T cells, B-cell-depleted T cells, or PBMCs provided the cDNA or gDNA that served as material.

Original handling: Estimates of nucleated cell counts were drawn from the amplification of reference gene primers. Sequencing was performed with immunoSEQ multiplex PCR; in TCRdb, only in-frame clones are kept and a portion is missing. The DNA gave D and trimming, while V, J and clone size come from that table. The sample consists of fewer than 300,000 clones, about 83% of them appearing once. The CDR3 spans 14 residues. Trimming shortened V by 0 bases and J by 9 bases, and 9 bases separated the two germline ends. Germline CDR1 reads SGHDN; CDR2 reads FVKESK. The chain recombines TRBV14 with TRBJ1-6; D uncertain. The sequenced material came from peripheral blood. The sequence came from a woman between 50 and 59 years old who had recovered from COVID-19. DNA for the CDR3: TGTGCCAGCAGCCAAGAGGCCTGGAGTTCACCCCTCCACTTT. As protein: CASSQEAWSSPLHF.